This record concerns one T cell receptor (beta chain) sequence. Its target is unknown. TEMRA cells were enriched by FACS, while CD8+ and CD4+ T cells were obtained through a negative isolation that was performed magnetically. This sample stems from a study of CD8 T cells in Susac syndrome. Study conclusions and caveats: CD4+ T cell repertoires in Susac syndrome lacked clonal expansion.

Random hexamers served to reverse transcribe about 0.5 to 1 ug RNA. Across 54 Vbeta and 13 Jbeta, TCR beta CDR3 was amplified with immunoSEQ multiplex PCR. Using its own MiXCR run on the immunoSEQ multiplex PCR reads, TCRdb lists one record per CDR3 protein. The profile covers 170,000 or so distinct CDR3 sequences, with about 94% appearing a single time and 0.099% taken by the ten largest. J was trimmed by 2 bases and V by 7 bases; bases with no gene match: 7. CDR1 SQVTM and CDR2 ANQGSEA come from the germline V gene. CDR3 length: 14 amino acids. The source is a human donor with Susac syndrome. This rearrangement joins TRBV29-1 to TRBJ2-2, with TRBD1 matching 7 bases. Input material: CD4+ T cells from PBMCs. In DNA form, the CDR3 reads TGCAGCGCGTACAGGGGCGGCAACACCGGGGAGCTGTTTTTT. Encoded protein: CSAYRGGNTGELFF.